These T cell receptor beta chains were read from a single sample in a study of blood T cell repertoires in COVID-19. The protocol was immunoSEQ multiplex PCR, while the TCRdb copy is restricted to in-frame clones and leaves out a portion. The data contain 90,000 or so clones, around 90% of them seen just once; the ten biggest clones take up about 4.9%. The sample was peripheral blood. The receptors shown here come from a man between 60 and 70 years old with COVID-19, enrolled during active disease. The CDR3 runs from the conserved cysteine through the conserved F or W. The order of the fields is D gene, clone size, V gene, J gene, CDR3 protein, CDR3 DNA. A D gene is named only where the DNA matches it firmly. Clone size is shown for a subset of rows, as once, few, many or a class of expanded clone.

d_gene: TRBD1
abundance: once
v_gene: TRBV11-1
j_gene: TRBJ2-5
CDR3aa: CASSVQGPRETQYF
CDR3nt: TGTGCCAGCAGCGTACAGGGGCCTCGTGAGACCCAGTACTTC

d_gene: -
abundance: -
v_gene: TRBV9
j_gene: TRBJ1-5
CDR3aa: CASSGADSSNQPQHF
CDR3nt: TGTGCCAGCAGCGGCGCGGACAGCAGCAATCAGCCCCAGCATTTT

d_gene: TRBD1
abundance: -
v_gene: TRBV4-3
j_gene: TRBJ2-7
CDR3aa: CASSQDGTGAGLYEQYF
CDR3nt: TGCGCCAGCAGCCAAGATGGGACAGGGGCTGGGCTCTACGAGCAGTACTTC

d_gene: TRBD1
abundance: -
v_gene: TRBV6-1
j_gene: TRBJ1-2
CDR3aa: CASSERDRVYGYTF
CDR3nt: TGTGCCAGCAGTGAGAGGGACAGGGTTTATGGCTACACCTTC

d_gene: -
abundance: -
v_gene: TRBV6-1
j_gene: TRBJ2-1
CDR3aa: CASSEGGAYNEQFF
CDR3nt: TGTGCCAGCAGTGAAGGGGGGGCCTACAATGAGCAGTTCTTC

d_gene: -
abundance: -
v_gene: TRBV6-2/TRBV6-3
j_gene: TRBJ1-2
CDR3aa: CASSWSGAVGYTF
CDR3nt: TGTGCCAGCAGTTGGTCGGGAGCGGTAGGCTACACCTTC

d_gene: TRBD2
abundance: -
v_gene: TRBV4-2
j_gene: TRBJ2-1
CDR3aa: CASSHLLAVGYNEQFF
CDR3nt: TGTGCCAGCAGCCACTTACTAGCGGTGGGGTACAATGAGCAGTTCTTC

d_gene: TRBD1
abundance: -
v_gene: TRBV3-1/TRBV3-2
j_gene: TRBJ2-7
CDR3aa: CASSRDRGSSYEQYF
CDR3nt: TGTGCCAGCAGCCGGGACAGGGGTAGCTCCTACGAGCAGTACTTC

d_gene: TRBD2
abundance: once
v_gene: TRBV6-6
j_gene: TRBJ2-7
CDR3aa: CASSWGLAGVDEQYF
CDR3nt: TGTGCCAGCAGTTGGGGACTAGCGGGAGTGGACGAGCAGTACTTC

d_gene: -
abundance: -
v_gene: TRBV30
j_gene: TRBJ1-2
CDR3aa: CASTADRLSNIYGYTF
CDR3nt: TGTGCCTCCACTGCCGACAGACTCTCCAATATCTATGGCTACACCTTC

d_gene: -
abundance: -
v_gene: TRBV7-3
j_gene: TRBJ2-1
CDR3aa: CASSSEYKEDEQFF
CDR3nt: TGTGCCAGCAGCTCAGAATATAAGGAGGATGAGCAGTTCTTC

d_gene: TRBD1
abundance: few
v_gene: TRBV12-5
j_gene: TRBJ1-1
CDR3aa: CASGLAFREGQSLMMNTEAFF
CDR3nt: TGTGCTAGTGGTTTGGCGTTTCGGGAGGGACAGTCGCTTATGATGAACACTGAAGCTTTCTTT

d_gene: -
abundance: -
v_gene: TRBV5-1
j_gene: TRBJ2-7
CDR3aa: CASSKGHSSSYEQYF
CDR3nt: TGCGCCAGCAGCAAGGGACATTCGAGCTCCTACGAGCAGTACTTC

d_gene: -
abundance: -
v_gene: TRBV11-3
j_gene: TRBJ1-1
CDR3aa: CASSRLDREAFF
CDR3nt: TGTGCCAGCAGCCGCCTCGACAGGGAAGCTTTCTTT

d_gene: TRBD1
abundance: once
v_gene: TRBV29-1
j_gene: TRBJ1-2
CDR3aa: CSASGQGPYGYTF
CDR3nt: TGCAGCGCCTCGGGACAGGGGCCCTATGGCTACACCTTC

d_gene: -
abundance: -
v_gene: TRBV5-6
j_gene: TRBJ2-1
CDR3aa: CASSFPGIDNEQFF
CDR3nt: TGTGCCAGCAGCTTCCCAGGGATCGACAATGAGCAGTTCTTC

d_gene: -
abundance: -
v_gene: TRBV25-1
j_gene: TRBJ2-3
CDR3aa: CASKAGATDTQYF
CDR3nt: TGTGCCAGCAAGGCGGGGGCTACAGATACGCAGTATTTT

d_gene: -
abundance: -
v_gene: TRBV28
j_gene: TRBJ1-6
CDR3aa: CASNSGDSPLHF
CDR3nt: TGTGCCAGCAATAGCGGGGATTCACCCCTCCACTTT

d_gene: -
abundance: once
v_gene: TRBV10-1
j_gene: TRBJ2-1
CDR3aa: CASSVSGAGEQFF
CDR3nt: TGCGCCAGCAGTGTCTCAGGGGCGGGTGAGCAGTTCTTC

d_gene: -
abundance: -
v_gene: TRBV3-1/TRBV3-2
j_gene: TRBJ1-1
CDR3aa: CASSRFLPGNTEAFF
CDR3nt: TGTGCCAGCAGTCGATTTTTACCGGGAAACACTGAAGCTTTCTTT

d_gene: -
abundance: -
v_gene: TRBV7-9
j_gene: TRBJ1-1
CDR3aa: CASSRDTNTEAFF
CDR3nt: TGTGCCAGCAGCCGTGACACTAACACTGAAGCTTTCTTT

d_gene: -
abundance: -
v_gene: TRBV6-5
j_gene: TRBJ2-1
CDR3aa: CASSYSTPGRNEQFF
CDR3nt: TGTGCCAGCAGTTACTCGACACCCGGTAGGAATGAGCAGTTCTTC

d_gene: -
abundance: -
v_gene: TRBV6-5
j_gene: TRBJ2-1
CDR3aa: CASIAAVSNEQFF
CDR3nt: TGTGCCAGCATCGCAGCGGTAAGCAATGAGCAGTTCTTC

d_gene: TRBD2
abundance: -
v_gene: TRBV7-2
j_gene: TRBJ2-2
CDR3aa: CASSLGAGGNTGELFF
CDR3nt: TGTGCCAGCAGCTTAGGGGCGGGAGGGAACACCGGGGAGCTGTTTTTT